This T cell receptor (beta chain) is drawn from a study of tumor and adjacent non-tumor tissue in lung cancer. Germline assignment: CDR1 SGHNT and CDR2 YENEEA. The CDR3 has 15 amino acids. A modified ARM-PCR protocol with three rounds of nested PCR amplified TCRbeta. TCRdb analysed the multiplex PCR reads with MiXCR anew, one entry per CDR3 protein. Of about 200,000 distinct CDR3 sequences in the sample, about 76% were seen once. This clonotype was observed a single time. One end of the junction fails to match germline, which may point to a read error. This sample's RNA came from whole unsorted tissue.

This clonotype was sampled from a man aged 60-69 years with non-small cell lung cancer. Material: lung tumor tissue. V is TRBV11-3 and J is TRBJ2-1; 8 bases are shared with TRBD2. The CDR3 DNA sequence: TGTGCCAGCGGCTTAGGCGGGGGGACTTACGATGAGCAGTCCTTC. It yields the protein CASGLGGGTYDEQSF.